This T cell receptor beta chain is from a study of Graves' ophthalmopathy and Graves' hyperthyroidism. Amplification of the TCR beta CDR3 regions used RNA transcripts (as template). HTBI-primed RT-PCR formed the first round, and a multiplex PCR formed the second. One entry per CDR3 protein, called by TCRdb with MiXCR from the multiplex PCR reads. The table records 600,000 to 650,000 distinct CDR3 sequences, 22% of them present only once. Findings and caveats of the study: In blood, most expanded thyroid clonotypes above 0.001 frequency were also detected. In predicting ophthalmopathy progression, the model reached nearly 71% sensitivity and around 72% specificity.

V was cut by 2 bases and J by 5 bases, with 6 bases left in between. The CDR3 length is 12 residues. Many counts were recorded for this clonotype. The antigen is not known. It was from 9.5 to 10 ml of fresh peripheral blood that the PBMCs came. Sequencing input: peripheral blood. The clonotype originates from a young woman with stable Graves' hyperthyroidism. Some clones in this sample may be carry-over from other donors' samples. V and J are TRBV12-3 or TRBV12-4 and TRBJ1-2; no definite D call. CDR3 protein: CASSLLEYGYTF. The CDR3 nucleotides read TGTGCCAGCAGTTTATTGGAATATGGCTACACCTTC.